One sample yielded the 19 T cell receptor beta chains listed below, sequenced in a study of blood T cell repertoires in COVID-19. Some clones are missing from TCRdb's copy, which holds only in-frame ones; the method was immunoSEQ multiplex PCR. The sample has fewer than 130,000 clones, 80% to 90% seen once. Sequenced input: peripheral blood. The receptors shown here come from a woman of 80 years or more with acute or convalescent COVID-19.

The gene calls are TRBV9 and TRBJ2-2, with D possibly TRBD2 on 6 matching bases. V was trimmed by 0 bases and J by 6 bases, leaving 9 bases between them. Germline V CDR1 and CDR2: SGDLS, YYNGEE. The CDR3 has 14 amino acids. The CDR3 loop reads CASSVVEGAGELFF. The CDR3 nucleotides read TGTGCCAGCAGCGTAGTGGAGGGAGCCGGGGAGCTGTTTTTT.

The rearrangement links TRBV5-8 to TRBJ1-2; 9 bases agree with TRBD1. The CDR3 is 14 amino acids. Germline CDR1 SGHTS, CDR2 YDEGEE. V lost 9 bases to trimming and J lost 8 bases; unmatched junction nucleotides: 14. DNA for the CDR3: TGTGCCACGAAATACCGGGACAGGGATTTAGGCTACACCTTC. The encoded protein is CATKYRDRDLGYTF.

The J gene is TRBJ1-5, the V gene TRBV6-2 or TRBV6-3; a weak D match, TRBD1 (6 bases). Trimming pared 0 bases from V and 1 base from J, leaving 16 bases between. Looked up from germline, CDR1 is MNHEY and CDR2 is SVGEGT. The CDR3 consists of 18 residues. CDR3: CASSYSKAGGLSNQPQHF. DNA for the CDR3: TGTGCCAGCAGTTACTCGAAGGCCGGGGGGCTAAGCAATCAGCCCCAGCATTTT.

The rearrangement links TRBV7-5 to TRBJ1-4; the table names TRBD1, a call not compared with the DNA. TRBV7-5 is recorded as a pseudogene. This CDR3 has 16 amino acids. The CDR3 loop is CVRSNSRGGTNEKLFF. CDR3 DNA: TGTGTCAGAAGCAACAGCAGGGGTGGAACTAATGAAAAACTGTTTTTT.

V gene TRBV28 combines with J gene TRBJ1-1; D might be TRBD1 (5 bases). The CDR3 sequence is 14 residues long. Trimming took off 2 bases at V and 9 bases at J, with 16 bases between the two ends. Germline V CDR1 and CDR2: MDHEN, SYDVKM. For the CDR3, the DNA is TGTGCCAGCAGTTTAGGCACTCCCCTGGGGCAAGCTTTCTTT. Residues: CASSLGTPLGQAFF. Looking up the rest from reference TRBV28 and TRBJ1-1 gives the full variable domain: DVKVTQSSRYLVKRTGEKVFLECVQDMDHENMFWYRQDPGLGLRLIYFSYDVKMKEKGDIPEGYSVSREKKERFSLILESASTNQTSMYLCASSLGTPLGQAFFGQGTRLTVV.

This clone was observed a few times. The chain links TRBV6-6 to TRBJ1-5, with a tentative D call TRBD1 (5 bases). V lost 6 bases and J lost 0, with 12 bases in between. Germline V gene lookup returns CDR1 MNHNY and CDR2 SVGAGI (reference sequence). The CDR3 runs 15 residues. The DNA of the CDR3 is TGTGCCAGCAGCGACGGGGGATATAGCAATCAGCCCCAGCATTTT. This translates into CASSDGGYSNQPQHF.

This clone occurred a few times. V usage is TRBV5-1 and J usage is TRBJ2-2, with 8 bases that match TRBD1. The CDR3 consists of 17 residues. Trimming took 4 bases from V and 5 from J; bases not matched to a gene: 13. Germline-derived CDR1 and CDR2 are SGHRS and YFSETQ. This CDR3 reads CASSRNPRQGITGELFF. DNA of the CDR3: TGCGCCAGCAGCCGAAACCCTAGACAGGGGATAACCGGGGAGCTGTTTTTT.

V is TRBV24-1 and J is TRBJ2-1; 12 bases align to TRBD2. Germline loops: CDR1 KGHDR, CDR2 SFDVKD. The CDR3 is made up of 20 amino acids. Losses at the gene ends were 0 bases for V and 0 bases for J; bases not matched to a gene: 8. The CDR3 sequence is CATSDLSSGGESGSYNEQFF. CDR3 sequence (DNA): TGTGCCACCAGTGATTTGTCTAGCGGGGGGGAGTCCGGCTCCTACAATGAGCAGTTCTTC.

The V call is TRBV5-4, the J call TRBJ2-3, with 13 bases fitting TRBD2. V dropped 0 bases and J dropped 5; count of bases not matched to a gene: 0. Germline values: CDR1 SGHNT, CDR2 YYREEE (reference sequence). The CDR3 is 15 amino acids. The chain's CDR3 is CASSLGLAGGDTQYF. The CDR3 DNA follows: TGTGCCAGCAGCTTGGGACTAGCGGGGGGAGATACGCAGTATTTT.

The chain's CDR3 is CASSLSFGDITEAFF. Written as DNA, the CDR3 is TGTGCCAGCAGCCTGTCTTTTGGCGACATCACTGAAGCTTTCTTT. V and J are TRBV7-9 and TRBJ1-1; D uncertain. Trimming shortened V by 5 bases and J by 4 bases, and 17 bases separated the two germline ends. Germline CDR1 reads SEHNR; CDR2 reads FQNEAQ (reference sequence). CDR3 length: 15 residues.

This clone was detected once. The CDR3 bases are TGTGCCAGCTCACCAAGCGGGGAGGCGGGCTACACCTTC. Protein sequence: CASSPSGEAGYTF. The V and J genes are TRBV18 and TRBJ1-2, with D unresolved. The V gene lost 2 bases and the J gene lost 8 bases, with 12 bases spanning the gap. In germline, CDR1 is KGHSH, CDR2 LQKENI. The CDR3 runs to 13 residues.

The chain carries TRBV5-1 and TRBJ1-6; D ambiguous. This CDR3 spans 14 amino acids. V lost 0 bases and J lost 7, with 8 bases in between. Germline V CDR1 and CDR2: SGHRS, YFSETQ. The CDR3 nucleotides read TGCGCCAGCAGCTTGGGGCAGACAAATTCACCCCTCCACTTT. It is translated as CASSLGQTNSPLHF.

The chain uses TRBV7-8 and TRBJ2-7, with D possibly TRBD1 on 6 matching bases. Germline V gene lookup returns CDR1 SGHVS and CDR2 FQNEAQ. The CDR3 consists of 15 residues. Trimming took 4 bases from V and 0 from J, leaving 13 bases between them. The CDR3 DNA reads TGTGCCAGCAGCTCTCTCAGGGGAACCTCCTACGAGCAGTACTTC. Translation gives CASSSLRGTSYEQYF.

This chain uses TRBV10-2 with TRBJ1-5; D might be TRBD1 (6 bases). Per germline, CDR1 WSHSY and CDR2 SAAADI. Trimming shortened V by 3 bases and J by 4 bases, and 13 bases separated the two germline ends. CDR3 length: 15 amino acids. CDR3 DNA: TGCGCCAGCAGTGAATCAGGGGCTGGGAATCAGCCCCAGCATTTT. Translation: CASSESGAGNQPQHF.

CDR3 sequence: CASRGGQYTDTQYF. CDR3 in DNA: TGCGCCAGCAGGGGGGGACAGTACACAGATACGCAGTATTTT. V and J are TRBV5-1 and TRBJ2-3, with a weak D call TRBD1 (7 bases). The CDR3 extends over 14 amino acids. Germline values: CDR1 SGHRS, CDR2 YFSETQ. V was shortened by 5 bases and J by 2 bases, with 12 bases between the two germline ends.

V usage is TRBV19 and J usage is TRBJ1-4; a possible D gene is TRBD1 (5 bases). CDR3 length: 15 residues. Trimming shortened V by 7 bases and J by 2 bases, and 14 bases separated the two germline ends. Germline CDR1 reads LNHDA; CDR2 reads SQIVND (reference sequence). For the CDR3, the DNA is TGTGCCAGTAATCCTCAGGGCCTCACTAATGAAAAACTGTTTTTT. Its protein is CASNPQGLTNEKLFF.

This chain connects TRBV5-1 to TRBJ2-7; no firm D call. CDR3 length: 15 residues. Between the trimmed V and J ends, which lost 0 bases and 2 bases, there was a span of 12 bases. CDR1 and CDR2 (germline): SGHRS, YFSETQ. The CDR3 region has the DNA TGCGCCAGCAGCTTGGATTCGCAGTTGACCTACGAGCAGTACTTC. It specifies CASSLDSQLTYEQYF. Drawing the rest from reference TRBV5-1 and TRBJ2-7, the complete variable domain is KAGVTQTPRYLIKTRGQQVTLSCSPISGHRSVSWYQQTPGQGLQFLFEYFSETQRNKGNFPGRFSGRQFSNSRSEMNVSTLELGDSALYLCASSLDSQLTYEQYFGPGTRLTVT.

This clone was seen a few times. The V gene is TRBV7-2, the J gene TRBJ2-7; TRBD1 matches 8 bases. Looked up from germline, CDR1 is SGHTA and CDR2 is FQGNSA. This CDR3 comprises 16 residues. V lost 5 bases and J lost 1; bases outside the gene matches: 10. This CDR3 reads CASSPDRAASSYEQYF. The CDR3 nucleotides are TGTGCCAGCAGCCCGGACAGGGCCGCTTCTTCCTACGAGCAGTACTTC.

CDR3 sequence (DNA): TGTGCCAGCAGCCCAGGAGGTCGGGTGGACAATGAGCAGTTCTTC. It yields the protein CASSPGGRVDNEQFF. The gene calls are TRBV3-1 (or the pseudogene TRBV3-2) and TRBJ2-1; D may be TRBD2 (5 bases). Germline lookup yields CDR1 LGHDT and CDR2 YNNKEL (reference sequence). Trimming removed 4 bases at V and 5 bases at J, with 15 bases between. CDR3 length equals 15 residues.